The 19 T cell receptor beta chains given below trace back to one sample, sequenced in a study of control samples from healthy donors and cancer patients. The method was immunoSEQ multiplex PCR; TCRdb's version includes in-frame clones alone and lacks a portion of them. Of approximately 120,000 clones detected, almost 95% appear once; the ten largest clones hold over 0.5%. Sequencing was performed on PBMCs. The receptors derive from an elderly man with head and neck cancer.

The chain is built from TRBV7-2 and TRBJ1-2; D not resolved. CDR3 length: 11 amino acids. Germline V gene data show CDR1 as SGHTA and CDR2 as FQGNSA. The V and J ends lost 1 base and 10 bases respectively, with 7 bases between them. The CDR3, as DNA: TGTGCCAGCAGCTTAGGCAGGATCTACACCTTC. As protein: CASSLGRIYTF. Variable domain in full (rest from reference TRBV7-2 and TRBJ1-2): GAGVSQSPSNKVTEKGKDVELRCDPISGHTALYWYRQSLGQGLEFLIYFQGNSAPDKSGLPSDRFSAERTGGSVSTLTIQRTQQEDSAVYLCASSLGRIYTFGSGTRLTVV.

V is TRBV5-4 and J is TRBJ2-1; TRBD2 agrees at 12 bases. Germline V gene sequence: CDR1 SGHNT, CDR2 YYREEE (reference sequence). The CDR3 sequence is 16 residues long. With 4 bases clipped from V and 6 bases from J, the junction kept 8 bases outside the gene matches. In nucleotides, the CDR3 is TGTGCCAGCAGCCGATTTCTAGCGGGAGGGATCAATGAGCAGTTCTTC. Encoded protein: CASSRFLAGGINEQFF.

V gene TRBV3-1 (or the pseudogene TRBV3-2) combines with J gene TRBJ1-4; tentatively, D is TRBD1 (5 bases). The CDR3 sequence is 13 residues long. V was cut by 1 base and J by 11 bases, with 11 bases left in between. CDR1 and CDR2 from the germline V gene are LGHDT and YNNKEL (reference sequence). The CDR3 DNA sequence: TGTGCCAGCAGCCAAGGAGGGGCGGGGAAACTGTTTTTT. Translated, it gives CASSQGGAGKLFF.

This chain connects TRBV27 to TRBJ2-7; a possible D gene is TRBD1 (5 bases). The CDR3 is made up of 15 amino acids. CDR1 is MNHEY, CDR2 SMNVEV, per germline (reference sequence). Between the trimmed V and J ends, which lost 0 bases and 0 bases, there was a span of 9 bases. The CDR3 nucleotides are TGTGCCAGCAGTTTATCAGGGGCAGGCTCCTACGAGCAGTACTTC. Residues: CASSLSGAGSYEQYF.

The genes are TRBV5-4 and TRBJ2-6, with 9 bases matching TRBD1. This CDR3 is built from 15 residues. V was pared by 6 bases and J by 4 bases, with 5 bases of the junction left unmatched. Per the germline V gene, CDR1 is SGHNT and CDR2 is YYREEE (reference sequence). CDR3 nucleotide sequence: TGTGCCAGCACGGTACAGGGGGCGGGGGCCAACGTCCTGACTTTC. Translating gives CASTVQGAGANVLTF.

The chain uses TRBV7-9 and TRBJ1-5; the D is unclear. This CDR3 contains 12 residues. The germline V gene encodes CDR1 SEHNR and CDR2 FQNEAQ (reference sequence). V was trimmed by 5 bases and J by 5 bases, leaving 7 bases between them. The CDR3 DNA is TGTGCCAGCAGCCGGAGTTATCAGCCCCAGCATTTT. Its protein is CASSRSYQPQHF.

The V call is TRBV27, the J call TRBJ1-5; 8 nucleotides align to TRBD1. The CDR3 runs 14 residues. The germline V gene encodes CDR1 MNHEY and CDR2 SMNVEV (reference sequence). J lost 7 bases, V lost 5 bases, and 7 bases had no gene match. CDR3 region: CASSLRDRYQPQHF. The CDR3 bases are TGTGCCAGCAGTCTCCGGGACAGGTACCAGCCCCAGCATTTT.

Only one count was recorded for this clone. The genes are TRBV19 and TRBJ1-1; TRBD1 is a possible D gene (6 bases). The ends were cut back, 6 bases at V and 2 bases at J, with 19 bases in the middle. The CDR3 sequence is 16 residues long. The germline V gene encodes CDR1 LNHDA and CDR2 SQIVND (reference sequence). The CDR3: CASRTLRTASNTEAFF. CDR3 sequence (DNA): TGTGCCAGTAGGACCCTCAGGACAGCATCAAACACTGAAGCTTTCTTT.

This chain links TRBV7-8 with TRBJ2-5; 12 positions agree with TRBD2. This CDR3 has 15 amino acids. With V trimmed by 5 bases and J by 3 bases, 4 bases remained unmatched. Germline CDR1 reads SGHVS; CDR2 reads FQNEAQ. The CDR3 loop reads CASSNRLAGEETQYF. CDR3 bases: TGTGCCAGCAGCAACCGACTAGCGGGAGAAGAGACCCAGTACTTC.

V and J are TRBV6-1 and TRBJ2-7; D is possibly TRBD2 (6 bases). Germline loops: CDR1 MNHNS, CDR2 SASEGT. The CDR3 consists of 17 residues. The V end lost 3 bases, the J end lost 2 bases, and 20 bases lay between the germline ends. The CDR3 bases are TGTGCCAGCAGTGAGAAGGCCCCGGGGAGGTCCCCCTACGAGCAGTACTTC. Its protein product is CASSEKAPGRSPYEQYF.

This clone appeared once. The V gene is TRBV6-6, the J gene TRBJ2-2; TRBD2 agrees at 10 bases. The CDR3 spans 18 residues. V gave up 5 bases and J gave up 5 bases; unmatched junction bases: 14. Germline V gene lookup returns CDR1 MNHNY and CDR2 SVGAGI (reference sequence). The CDR3 sequence: CASSPRASGSRGTGELFF. The CDR3 nucleotides are TGTGCCAGCAGTCCGCGGGCTAGCGGGAGTCGGGGGACCGGGGAGCTGTTTTTT.

The chain employs TRBV7-8 and TRBJ1-2, with TRBD1 matching 7 bases. The CDR3 is made up of 15 amino acids. The ends lost 5 bases at V and 0 bases at J; junction bases unmatched: 6. Germline CDR1 is SGHVS and CDR2 is FQNEAQ. The CDR3 nucleotides are TGTGCCAGCAGCCCACAGGGGAGAGCTAACTATGGCTACACCTTC. This translates into CASSPQGRANYGYTF. The full variable domain, with the rest looked up from reference TRBV7-8 and TRBJ1-2, is GAGVSQSPRYKVAKRGQDVALRCDPISGHVSLFWYQQALGQGPEFLTYFQNEAQLDKSGLPSDRFFAERPEGSVSTLKIQRTQQEDSAVYLCASSPQGRANYGYTFGSGTRLTVV.

The V and J genes are TRBV18 and TRBJ1-1, with 8 bases identical to TRBD1. From germline, CDR1 is KGHSH and CDR2 LQKENI. The V gene end was trimmed by 3 bases and the J gene end by 8 bases; junction bases not matched to a gene: 5. This CDR3 has 13 residues. The CDR3: CASSPDRETEAFF. The DNA for the CDR3 is TGTGCCAGCTCACCGGACAGGGAGACCGAAGCTTTCTTT.

The gene calls are TRBV5-4 and TRBJ2-1, with 10 bases that match TRBD1. Germline V gives CDR1 SGHNT, CDR2 YYREEE (reference sequence). The CDR3 totals 15 residues. Trimming took 3 bases from V and 7 from J; bases not matched to a gene: 7. CDR3 in DNA: TGTGCCAGCAGCTCCCGGGACAGGGGTCTAAATGAGCAGTTCTTC. Protein: CASSSRDRGLNEQFF.

The chain carries TRBV10-2 and TRBJ2-1; the D gene could be TRBD1 or TRBD2 (5 bases each). Germline lookup yields CDR1 WSHSY and CDR2 SAAADI. The CDR3 has 13 residues. Trimming took 6 bases from V and 3 from J, leaving 9 bases between them. The CDR3 nucleotides read TGCGCCAGCAGAGAGAGGGGCTACAATGAGCAGTTCTTC. Amino acid sequence: CASRERGYNEQFF.

The rearrangement uses TRBV3-1 (or the pseudogene TRBV3-2) and TRBJ1-2, with 8 bases aligning to TRBD1. Germline V lookup: CDR1 LGHDT, CDR2 YNNKEL (reference sequence). V shed 0 bases and J 4 bases; nucleotides not matched to a gene: 13. The CDR3 extends over 18 amino acids. CDR3 residues: CASSQDGQGDFRGYGYTF. The DNA of the CDR3 is TGTGCCAGCAGCCAAGACGGACAGGGCGACTTCCGCGGCTATGGCTACACCTTC.

The rearrangement links TRBV18 to TRBJ2-3; D is uncertain. Trimming shortened V by 2 bases and J by 0 bases, and 3 bases separated the two germline ends. The germline V gene has CDR1 KGHSH and CDR2 LQKENI. This CDR3 is built from 13 residues. The CDR3 region is CASSPGSTDTQYF. The CDR3 nucleotides are TGTGCCAGCTCACCAGGGAGCACAGATACGCAGTATTTT.

The rearrangement uses TRBV3-1 (or the pseudogene TRBV3-2) and TRBJ1-2; D unclear. This CDR3 comprises 15 residues. Germline V gives CDR1 LGHDT, CDR2 YNNKEL (reference sequence). The ends were cut back, 2 bases at V and 4 bases at J, with 14 bases in the middle. The CDR3 DNA sequence: TGTGCCAGCAGCCAATCGGAGGCCGCGGCCTATGGCTACACCTTC. It encodes CASSQSEAAAYGYTF.

The chain is built from TRBV7-2 and TRBJ1-5; 8 bases line up with TRBD1. This CDR3 contains 15 residues. V was clipped by 3 bases and J by 5 bases; unmatched bases: 6. Germline assignment: CDR1 SGHTA and CDR2 FQGNSA. This chain's CDR3 is CASSFNQGADQPQHF. CDR3 DNA sequence: TGTGCCAGCAGCTTTAATCAGGGGGCGGATCAGCCCCAGCATTTT. The full variable domain, with the rest looked up from reference TRBV7-2 and TRBJ1-5, is GAGVSQSPSNKVTEKGKDVELRCDPISGHTALYWYRQSLGQGLEFLIYFQGNSAPDKSGLPSDRFSAERTGGSVSTLTIQRTQQEDSAVYLCASSFNQGADQPQHFGDGTRLSIL.